This is a list of T cell receptor beta chains from one sample in a study of T cell responses to AZD1222 COVID-19 vaccine. Libraries were prepared by immunoSEQ multiplex PCR; TCRdb keeps only in-frame clonotypes and omits some of them. The sample shows about 160,000 clones, under 95% of them seen only once. The source material was peripheral blood, sampled on day 0 of AZD1222 vaccination. The receptors originated from an adult in good health. CDR3s include the opening cysteine and the closing phenylalanine or tryptophan. Each record gives: CDR3 protein, CDR3 DNA, V gene, J gene, D gene, clone size. The D gene is left open where the match is weak. Where a row states a size, it is once, few, many or the class of an expanded clone; other rows omit it.

CASSLAGGGSSYEQYF	TGTGCCAGCAGCTTAGCAGGGGGAGGGAGCTCCTACGAGCAGTACTTC	TRBV7-9	TRBJ2-7	-	-
CASSPQGGGYEQYF	TGTGCCAGCAGCCCACAGGGAGGGGGGTACGAGCAGTACTTC	TRBV7-3	TRBJ2-7	-	-
CASSWDTVLLFF	TGTGCCAGCAGCTGGGACACTGTATTGCTGTTTTTT	TRBV7-9	TRBJ1-4	-	-
CASSPDRGDIQYF	TGTGCCAGCAGCCCGGACAGGGGGGACATTCAGTACTTC	TRBV5-4	TRBJ2-4	TRBD1	-
CASTFGGVGQRSPLHF	TGTGCCTCGACTTTCGGGGGTGTGGGTCAGCGCTCACCCCTCCACTTT	TRBV30	TRBJ1-6	-	-
CASSVFNEQFF	TGTGCCAGCAGCGTCTTCAATGAGCAGTTCTTC	TRBV7-2	TRBJ2-1	-	-
CASSLPGGTEAFF	TGTGCCAGCAGCTTGCCGGGTGGCACTGAAGCTTTCTTT	TRBV9	TRBJ1-1	-	-
CATTGTSGDRGAETQYF	TGTGCCACCACCGGGACTAGCGGAGACCGGGGTGCGGAGACCCAGTACTTC	TRBV10-3	TRBJ2-5	TRBD2	-
CASSSGTYNEQFF	TGCGCCAGCAGCTCAGGGACCTACAATGAGCAGTTCTTC	TRBV5-1	TRBJ2-1	-	-
CASSYDRANTGELFF	TGTGCCAGCAGTTACGACAGGGCAAACACCGGGGAGCTGTTTTTT	TRBV6-5	TRBJ2-2	TRBD1	-
CASSLWTGDEKLFF	TGTGCCAGCAGTTTATGGACAGGGGATGAAAAACTGTTTTTT	TRBV27	TRBJ1-4	TRBD1	-
CASSHGASGPYEQYF	TGTGCCAGCAGCCACGGAGCTAGCGGTCCCTACGAGCAGTACTTC	TRBV7-2	TRBJ2-7	TRBD2	-
CASSYSWSGNQPQHF	TGTGCCAGCAGTTACTCATGGTCGGGGAATCAGCCCCAGCATTTT	TRBV6-5	TRBJ1-5	-	-
CASSSPTGAREKLFF	TGTGCCAGCAGCTCCCCGACAGGGGCCAGGGAAAAACTGTTTTTT	TRBV7-9	TRBJ1-4	TRBD1	-
CASSLTGGFVSDTEAFF	TGTGCCAGCAGCCTGACAGGGGGCTTTGTATCGGACACTGAAGCTTTCTTT	TRBV7-3	TRBJ1-1	TRBD1	-
CASGDSRSNEQYF	TGCGCCAGCGGGGACAGCAGATCAAACGAGCAGTACTTC	TRBV5-1	TRBJ2-7	TRBD1	-
CASSERSGQVNKQYF	TGTGCCAGCAGTGAAAGGAGTGGACAGGTAAACAAGCAGTACTTC	TRBV6-1	TRBJ2-7	TRBD1	-
CSVDRGPNTEAFF	TGCAGCGTTGATAGGGGGCCGAACACTGAAGCTTTCTTT	TRBV29-1	TRBJ1-1	TRBD1	-
CASSRTGGNSPLHF	TGCGCCAGCAGTCGGACAGGGGGTAATTCACCCCTCCACTTT	TRBV5-1	TRBJ1-6	TRBD1	-
CASTKGQGGGYEQYF	TGTGCCAGCACCAAGGGCCAGGGTGGTGGATACGAGCAGTACTTC	TRBV6-5	TRBJ2-7	-	-
CASSKSRGQGGYTF	TGTGCCAGCAGCAAATCAAGGGGACAGGGAGGCTACACCTTC	TRBV21-1	TRBJ1-2	-	-
CASSFSYEQYF	TGTGCCAGCAGCTTTTCCTACGAGCAGTACTTC	TRBV11-2	TRBJ2-7	-	-
CASSQVIGLGELFF	TGTGCCAGCAGCCAAGTGATCGGACTAGGGGAGCTGTTTTTT	TRBV4-2	TRBJ2-2	-	once
CASSHTDTQYF	TGTGCCAGCAGCCACACAGATACGCAGTATTTT	TRBV3-1/TRBV3-2	TRBJ2-3	-	-
CASSLASFSTDTQYF	TGCGCCAGCAGCTTGGCCAGCTTTAGCACAGATACGCAGTATTTT	TRBV5-1	TRBJ2-3	-	-
CASSQDRGLAGGSEQYF	TGTGCCAGCAGCCAAGATCGGGGGCTAGCGGGAGGAAGCGAGCAGTACTTC	TRBV14	TRBJ2-7	TRBD2	-